The next 2 T cell receptor beta chains were all read from a single sample in a study of response to subunit inactivated influenza vaccine. TCRdb recomputed calls from the RT-PCR reads with MiXCR, one row per CDR3 protein. Among about 700,000 distinct CDR3 sequences listed, 14% were seen once. The sequencing here drew on PBMCs from blood, taken 14 to 15 days before vaccination. All receptors derive from a man aged 45-65 years who received an inactivated influenza vaccine.

This clonotype was seen many times. This chain connects TRBV9 to TRBJ2-3, with 8 bases matching TRBD2. The CDR3 loop spans 16 amino acids. J gave up 0 bases and V 0 bases, and 3 bases lay outside the gene matches. The germline V gene encodes CDR1 SGDLS and CDR2 YYNGEE. The CDR3 DNA reads as TGTGCCAGCAGCGTAGCGTCTAGCGGGAGCACAGATACGCAGTATTTT. It specifies CASSVASSGSTDTQYF.

The table lists this clonotype with many counts. This chain joins TRBV7-2 and TRBJ2-7; 9 bases agree with TRBD1. Losses at the gene ends were 5 bases for V and 5 bases for J; bases not matched to a gene: 10. Per the germline V gene, CDR1 is SGHTA and CDR2 is FQGNSA. The CDR3 consists of 15 residues. The CDR3 region has the DNA TGTGCCAGCAGCGCCTCACAGGGGGCGATTCACGAGCAGTACTTC. The encoded protein is CASSASQGAIHEQYF.